These 4 T cell receptor beta chains came from one sample sequenced in a study of vaccination and CD4 T cells after COVID-19. Researchers used the Oncomine TCR Beta short-read assay to sequence DNA from cultured CD4+ T cells. One entry per CDR3 protein, called by TCRdb with MiXCR from the PCR reads. The sample records about 19,000 distinct CDR3 sequences, 43% being singletons. No cognate antigen is known for these TCRs. The treatment: approximately 11-day PBMC culture with coronavirus spike peptide pools or control peptides (ViraFEST assay). The input for sequencing was CD4+ T cells from blood, cultured in vitro, taken after SARS-CoV-2 vaccination. The receptors were gathered from a human donor who had recovered from COVID-19.

This clonotype turned up a few times. CDR3 region: CSARSYQGPPDEQFF. The CDR3 region has the DNA TGCAGTGCTAGATCCTACCAGGGGCCCCCCGATGAGCAGTTCTTC. The genes are TRBV20-1 and TRBJ2-1, with D possibly being TRBD1 (6 bases). V shed 2 bases and J shed 8 bases, with 19 bases lying between them. The CDR3 has 15 amino acids. Germline V lookup: CDR1 DFQATT, CDR2 SNEGSKA (reference sequence).

This clonotype has more than one count but fewer than ten. V and J are TRBV20-1 and TRBJ1-1; 8 positions agree with TRBD1. This CDR3 comprises 14 residues. The J segment lost 1 base and the V segment lost 2 bases, leaving 3 bases of the junction unmatched. Germline V gene lookup returns CDR1 DFQATT and CDR2 SNEGSKA (reference sequence). The CDR3 spells CSARQGAQNTEAFF. CDR3 sequence (DNA): TGCAGTGCTAGACAGGGGGCGCAGAACACTGAAGCTTTCTTT.

V gene TRBV25-1 combines with J gene TRBJ2-5; maybe TRBD2 (6 bases). Germline CDR1 MGHDK, CDR2 SYGVNS. Trimming stripped 1 base from V and 2 bases from J, with 11 bases between. The CDR3 is 15 amino acids. This CDR3 reads CASSESGRGQETQYF. CDR3 nucleotide sequence: TGTGCCAGCAGTGAATCGGGGCGGGGACAAGAGACCCAGTACTTC. Full variable domain (missing parts from reference TRBV25-1 and TRBJ2-5): EADIYQTPRYLVIGTGKKITLECSQTMGHDKMYWYQQDPGMELHLIHYSYGVNSTEKGDLSSESTVSRIRTEHFPLTLESARPSHTSQYLCASSESGRGQETQYFGPGTRLLVL.

V is TRBV7-6 and J is TRBJ2-5; 8 bases line up with TRBD2. CDR3 length: 16 residues. Germline assignment: CDR1 SGHVS and CDR2 FNYEAQ. J gave up 5 bases and V 1 base, and 9 bases lay outside the gene matches. DNA for the CDR3: TGTGCCAGCAGCTTAGACCGGGAGGGCCCTCGGGAGACCCAGTACTTC. It yields the protein CASSLDREGPRETQYF. Combining the CDR3 with reference TRBV7-6 and TRBJ2-5 gives the whole variable domain GAGVSQSPRYKVTKRGQDVALRCDPISGHVSLYWYRQALGQGPEFLTYFNYEAQQDKSGLPNDRFSAERPEGSISTLTIQRTEQRDSAMYRCASSLDREGPRETQYFGPGTRLLVL.